The entry that follows covers one T cell receptor (beta chain) sequence. No antigen is known for it. TCRdb's table, derived via immunoSEQ multiplex PCR, lists solely in-frame clones and lacks some. The repertoire holds more than 45,000 clones, with almost 85% as singletons. This record belongs to a study of PD-L1 blockade in urothelial cancer. Diagnoses among patients were locally advanced or metastatic urothelial carcinoma. Overall study results and limits: Patients with below-median pretreatment blood clonality survived longer. Those with durable benefit had larger increases in tumor-associated blood clones at 3 weeks.

The sequence derives from a man in his 70s with urothelial cancer. Sample: PBMCs, taken around atezolizumab (anti-PD-L1) treatment.

The CDR3 loop is CASSDVGREAFF. CDR3 DNA sequence: TGTGCCAGCAGCGATGTGGGGCGTGAAGCTTTCTTT. The chain uses TRBV5-6 and TRBJ1-1; perhaps TRBD1 as D (5 bases). Between the trimmed V and J ends, which lost 4 bases and 7 bases, there was a span of 11 bases. Germline CDR1 and CDR2: SGHDT and YYEEEE. This CDR3 spans 12 amino acids.